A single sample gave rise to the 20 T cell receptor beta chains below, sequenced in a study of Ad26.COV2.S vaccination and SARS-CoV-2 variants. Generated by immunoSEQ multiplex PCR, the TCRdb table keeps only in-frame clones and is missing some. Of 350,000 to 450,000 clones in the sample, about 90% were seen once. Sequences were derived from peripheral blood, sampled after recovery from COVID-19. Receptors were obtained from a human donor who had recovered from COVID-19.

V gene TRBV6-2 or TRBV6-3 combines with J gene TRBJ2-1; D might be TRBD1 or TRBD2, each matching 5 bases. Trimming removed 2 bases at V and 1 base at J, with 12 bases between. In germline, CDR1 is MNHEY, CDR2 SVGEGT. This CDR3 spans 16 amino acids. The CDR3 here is CASSYERGYSYNEQFF. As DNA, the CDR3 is TGTGCCAGCAGTTACGAACGGGGCTATTCCTACAATGAGCAGTTCTTC.

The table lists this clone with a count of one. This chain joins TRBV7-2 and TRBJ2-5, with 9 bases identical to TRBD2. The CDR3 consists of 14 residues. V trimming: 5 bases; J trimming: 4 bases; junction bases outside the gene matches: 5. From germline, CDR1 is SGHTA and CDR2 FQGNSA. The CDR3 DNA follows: TGTGCCAGCAGCCGCGGGGGGGCGCGAGAGACCCAGTACTTC. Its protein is CASSRGGARETQYF.

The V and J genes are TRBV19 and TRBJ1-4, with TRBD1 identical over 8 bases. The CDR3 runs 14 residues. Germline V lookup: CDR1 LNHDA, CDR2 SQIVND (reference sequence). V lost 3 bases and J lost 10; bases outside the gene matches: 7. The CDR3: CASSIGTGIGKLFF. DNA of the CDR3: TGTGCCAGTAGTATCGGGACAGGTATTGGAAAACTGTTTTTT.

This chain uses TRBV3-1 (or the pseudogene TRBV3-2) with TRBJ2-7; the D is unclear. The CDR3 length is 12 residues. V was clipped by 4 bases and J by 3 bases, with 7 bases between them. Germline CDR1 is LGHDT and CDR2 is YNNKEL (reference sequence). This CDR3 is CASSRGNYEQYF. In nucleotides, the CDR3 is TGTGCCAGCAGCCGTGGTAACTACGAGCAGTACTTC.

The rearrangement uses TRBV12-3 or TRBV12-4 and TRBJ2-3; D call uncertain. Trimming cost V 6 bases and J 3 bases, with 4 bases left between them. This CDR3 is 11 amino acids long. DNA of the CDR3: TGTGCCAGCAGGAAGACAGATACGCAGTATTTT. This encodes CASRKTDTQYF.

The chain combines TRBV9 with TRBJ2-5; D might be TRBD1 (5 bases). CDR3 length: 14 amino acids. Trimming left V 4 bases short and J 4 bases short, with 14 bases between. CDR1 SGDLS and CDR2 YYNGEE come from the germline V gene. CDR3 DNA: TGTGCCAGCAGCCCGGGCACCCAGGGAGAGACCCAGTACTTC. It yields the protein CASSPGTQGETQYF.

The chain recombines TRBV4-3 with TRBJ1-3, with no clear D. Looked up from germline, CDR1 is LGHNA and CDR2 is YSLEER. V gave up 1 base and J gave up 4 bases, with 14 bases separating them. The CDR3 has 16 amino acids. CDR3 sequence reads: CASSQGLLSSGNTIYF. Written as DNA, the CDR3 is TGCGCCAGCAGCCAAGGTCTTCTCTCTAGCGGAAACACCATATATTTT.

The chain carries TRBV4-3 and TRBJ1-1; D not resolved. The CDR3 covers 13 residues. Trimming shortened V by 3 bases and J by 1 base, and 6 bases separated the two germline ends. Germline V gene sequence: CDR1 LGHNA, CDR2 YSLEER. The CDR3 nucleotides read TGCGCCAGCAGCCACTACACGAACACTGAAGCTTTCTTT. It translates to CASSHYTNTEAFF.

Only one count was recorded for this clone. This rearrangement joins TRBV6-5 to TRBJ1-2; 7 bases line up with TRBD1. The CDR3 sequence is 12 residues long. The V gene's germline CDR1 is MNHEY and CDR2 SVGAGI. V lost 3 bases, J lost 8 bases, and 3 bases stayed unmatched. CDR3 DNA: TGTGCCAGCAGTTATGCAGGGGGAGGCTACACCTTC. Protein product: CASSYAGGGYTF.

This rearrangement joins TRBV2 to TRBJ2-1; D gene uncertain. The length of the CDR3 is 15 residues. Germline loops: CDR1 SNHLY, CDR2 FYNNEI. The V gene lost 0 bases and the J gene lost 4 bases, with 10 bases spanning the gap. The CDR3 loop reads CASSEARLFYNEQFF. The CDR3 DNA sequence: TGTGCCAGCAGTGAAGCGCGCCTCTTTTACAATGAGCAGTTCTTC.

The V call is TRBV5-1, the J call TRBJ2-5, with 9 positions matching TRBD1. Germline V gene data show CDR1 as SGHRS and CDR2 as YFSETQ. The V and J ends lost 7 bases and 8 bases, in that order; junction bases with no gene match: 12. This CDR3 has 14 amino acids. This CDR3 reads CASCRDRAEETQYF. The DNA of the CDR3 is TGCGCCAGCTGCCGGGACAGGGCGGAGGAAACCCAGTACTTC.

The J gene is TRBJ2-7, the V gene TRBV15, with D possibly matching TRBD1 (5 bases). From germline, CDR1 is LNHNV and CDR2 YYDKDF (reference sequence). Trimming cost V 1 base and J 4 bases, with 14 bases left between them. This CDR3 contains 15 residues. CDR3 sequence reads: CATSRAKTGDYEQYF. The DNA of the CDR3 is TGTGCCACCAGCAGAGCGAAAACAGGAGATTACGAGCAGTACTTC.

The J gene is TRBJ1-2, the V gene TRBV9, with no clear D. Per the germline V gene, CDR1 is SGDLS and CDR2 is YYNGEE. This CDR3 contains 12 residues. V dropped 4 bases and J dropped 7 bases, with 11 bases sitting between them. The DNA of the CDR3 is TGTGCCAGCAGCACCGACCCCTCTGGCTACACCTTC. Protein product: CASSTDPSGYTF.

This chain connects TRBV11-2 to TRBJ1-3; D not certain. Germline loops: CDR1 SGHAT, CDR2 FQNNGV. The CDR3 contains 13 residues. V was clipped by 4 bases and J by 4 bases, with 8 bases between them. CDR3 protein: CASSYGAGNTIYF. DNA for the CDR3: TGTGCCAGCAGCTATGGTGCGGGAAACACCATATATTTT.

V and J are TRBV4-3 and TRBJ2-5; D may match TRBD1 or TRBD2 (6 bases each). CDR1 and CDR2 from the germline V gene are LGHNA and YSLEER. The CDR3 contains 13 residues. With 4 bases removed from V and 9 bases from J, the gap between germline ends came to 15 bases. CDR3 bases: TGCGCCAGCAGCCTAGGACAGCCGGGGGCCCAGTACTTC. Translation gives CASSLGQPGAQYF.

The CDR3 protein is CASSIVGSTSGASYEQYF. The CDR3 DNA reads TGTGCCAGTAGTATAGTCGGGTCCACTAGCGGGGCCTCCTACGAGCAGTACTTC. The chain is built from TRBV19 and TRBJ2-7, with TRBD2 identical over 10 bases. J was trimmed by 0 bases and V by 1 base; bases with no gene match: 9. The V gene's germline CDR1 is LNHDA and CDR2 SQIVND (reference sequence). CDR3 length equals 18 residues.

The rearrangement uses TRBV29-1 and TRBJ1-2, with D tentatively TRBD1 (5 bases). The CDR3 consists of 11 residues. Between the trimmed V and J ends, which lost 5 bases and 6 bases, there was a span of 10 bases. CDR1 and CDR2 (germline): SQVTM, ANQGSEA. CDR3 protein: CSVWGVDGYTF. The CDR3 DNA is TGCAGCGTTTGGGGGGTCGATGGCTACACCTTC.

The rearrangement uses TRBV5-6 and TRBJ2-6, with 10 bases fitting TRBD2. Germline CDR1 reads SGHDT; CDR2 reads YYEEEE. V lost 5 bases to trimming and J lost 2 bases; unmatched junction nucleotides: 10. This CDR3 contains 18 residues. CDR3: CASRSSGGALAGANVLTF. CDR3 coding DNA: TGTGCCAGCAGATCCAGCGGGGGGGCCTTGGCTGGGGCCAACGTCCTGACTTTC.

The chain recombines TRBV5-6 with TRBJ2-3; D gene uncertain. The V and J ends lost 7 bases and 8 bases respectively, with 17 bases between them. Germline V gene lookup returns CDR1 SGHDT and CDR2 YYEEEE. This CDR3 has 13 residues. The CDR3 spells CASFPGGSVTQYF. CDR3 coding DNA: TGTGCCAGCTTCCCGGGTGGGTCGGTTACGCAGTATTTT.

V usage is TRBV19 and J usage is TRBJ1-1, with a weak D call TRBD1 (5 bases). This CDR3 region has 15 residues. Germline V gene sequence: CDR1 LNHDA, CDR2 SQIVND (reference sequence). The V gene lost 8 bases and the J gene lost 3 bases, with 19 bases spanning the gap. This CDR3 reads CASLGRDRAYTEAFF. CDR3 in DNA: TGTGCCAGTCTGGGACGGGATCGAGCGTACACTGAAGCTTTCTTT.